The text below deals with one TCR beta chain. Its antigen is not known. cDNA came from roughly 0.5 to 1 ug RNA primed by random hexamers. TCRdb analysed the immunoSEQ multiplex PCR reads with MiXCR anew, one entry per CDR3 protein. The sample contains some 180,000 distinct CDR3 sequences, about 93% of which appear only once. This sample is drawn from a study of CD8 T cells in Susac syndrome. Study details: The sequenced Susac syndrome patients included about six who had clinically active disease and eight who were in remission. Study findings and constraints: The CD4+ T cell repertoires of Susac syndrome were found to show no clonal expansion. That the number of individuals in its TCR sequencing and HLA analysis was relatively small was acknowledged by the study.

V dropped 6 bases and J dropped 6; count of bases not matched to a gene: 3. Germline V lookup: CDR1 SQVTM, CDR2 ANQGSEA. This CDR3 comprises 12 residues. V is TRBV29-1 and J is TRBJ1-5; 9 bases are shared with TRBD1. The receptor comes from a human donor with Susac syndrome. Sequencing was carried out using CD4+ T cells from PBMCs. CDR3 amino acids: CSVGTGSQPQHF. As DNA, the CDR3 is TGCAGCGTCGGGACAGGGTCTCAGCCCCAGCATTTT. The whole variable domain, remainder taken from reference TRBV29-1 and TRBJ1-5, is SAVISQKPSRDICQRGTSLTIQCQVDSQVTMMFWYRQQPGQSLTLIATANQGSEATYESGFVIDKFPISRPNLTFSTLTVSNMSPEDSSIYLCSVGTGSQPQHFGDGTRLSIL.